These 28 T cell receptor beta chains came from one sample sequenced in a study of blood T cell repertoires in COVID-19. Only in-frame clones appear in the TCRdb table, and some are missing; sequencing was by immunoSEQ multiplex PCR. The sample carries approximately 260,000 clones, roughly four fifths recorded once. Specimen: peripheral blood. These receptor sequences come from an older woman with active or convalescent COVID-19.

The table lists this clone with a few counts. This sequence joins TRBV6-2 or TRBV6-3 and TRBJ2-2; 12 bases are shared with TRBD2. The trim removed 5 bases at V and 0 bases at J, leaving 7 bases unmatched. The germline gives CDR1 MNHEY, CDR2 SVGEGT. The CDR3 is made up of 18 amino acids. The CDR3 DNA follows: TGTGCCAGCAGTCACCCGGGACTAGCGGGCTCGAACACCGGGGAGCTGTTTTTT. Translated: CASSHPGLAGSNTGELFF.

This clone was picked up one time. The chain carries TRBV23-1 and TRBJ2-2, with D perhaps matching TRBD2 (6 bases). TRBV23-1 is filed as an ORF, its function uncertain. The ends were cut back, 4 bases at V and 4 bases at J, with 13 bases in the middle. The CDR3 spans 15 residues. DNA of the CDR3: TGCGCCAGCAGTCGGGAGGTTTTGGTCACCGGGGAGCTGTTTTTT. Translation: CASSREVLVTGELFF.

The chain links TRBV2 to TRBJ1-2; possibly TRBD1 for D (5 bases). The germline V gene has CDR1 SNHLY and CDR2 FYNNEI. V lost 4 bases to trimming and J lost 7 bases, with 16 bases between them. This CDR3 is 14 amino acids long. The CDR3 reads CASSVGGTVGGYTF. CDR3 coding DNA: TGTGCCAGCAGTGTGGGGGGGACCGTGGGTGGCTACACCTTC.

This chain links TRBV19 with TRBJ1-2; TRBD1 matches 10 bases. Germline V CDR1 and CDR2: LNHDA, SQIVND (reference sequence). J lost 3 bases, V lost 8 bases, and 3 bases had no gene match. The CDR3 length is 13 residues. The CDR3, as DNA: TGTGCCAGTCGGACAGGGGGGGACTATGGCTACACCTTC. It encodes CASRTGGDYGYTF.

This clone was detected once. The chain couples TRBV5-1 to TRBJ1-5, with TRBD1 identical over 12 bases. Losses at the gene ends were 0 bases for V and 4 bases for J; bases not matched to a gene: 2. Germline-derived CDR1 and CDR2 are SGHRS and YFSETQ. CDR3 length: 16 residues. CDR3 sequence reads: CASSLGDRGPNQPQHF. The CDR3 DNA reads as TGCGCCAGCAGCTTGGGGGACAGGGGGCCAAATCAGCCCCAGCATTTT.

This clone has a single count. The CDR3, as DNA: TGCGCCAGCAGCTCCGGGACAGGGGGCAATCAGCCCCAGCATTTT. This sequence encodes CASSSGTGGNQPQHF. The chain joins TRBV4-1 to TRBJ1-5; 10 bases agree with TRBD1. CDR3 length: 15 amino acids. Germline CDR1 is MGHRA and CDR2 is YSYEKL. Trimming cost V 5 bases and J 2 bases; bases outside gene matches: 3.

The rearrangement uses TRBV12-3 or TRBV12-4 and TRBJ1-6; D gene ambiguous. This CDR3 has 12 amino acids. V was cut by 3 bases and J by 8 bases, with 5 bases left in between. The CDR3 spells CASSFPYSPLHF. In DNA form, the CDR3 reads TGTGCCAGCAGTTTCCCCTATTCACCCCTCCACTTT.

This clone came up many times. The chain carries TRBV27 and TRBJ2-4; TRBD2 is a possible D gene (5 bases). The CDR3 loop spans 13 amino acids. Germline V lookup: CDR1 MNHEY, CDR2 SMNVEV (reference sequence). Trimming removed 2 bases at V and 7 bases at J, with 9 bases between. This CDR3 reads CASSLTPGNIQYF. The CDR3 DNA follows: TGTGCCAGCAGTTTAACCCCGGGGAACATTCAGTACTTC.

The CDR3 reads CASSSQGNTGELFF. Here the CDR3 DNA reads TGTGCCAGCAGTAGCCAGGGGAACACCGGGGAGCTGTTTTTT. The chain links TRBV25-1 to TRBJ2-2; perhaps TRBD1 as D (5 bases). The CDR3 covers 14 residues. The ends were cut back, 5 bases at V and 1 base at J, with 8 bases in the middle. CDR1 MGHDK and CDR2 SYGVNS come from the germline V gene.

The genes are TRBV2 and TRBJ1-1; 10 nucleotides match TRBD1. The CDR3 contains 13 residues. V shed 7 bases, J shed 7 bases, and the junction held 6 bases outside the gene matches. Germline loops: CDR1 SNHLY, CDR2 FYNNEI. The CDR3, as DNA: TGTGCCAGCAAACCGGACAGGGGGGATGAAGCTTTCTTT. It translates to CASKPDRGDEAFF.

The chain joins TRBV20-1 to TRBJ1-1, with TRBD1 as a possible D gene (5 bases). The CDR3 is 11 residues long. The V gene lost 0 bases and the J gene lost 10 bases, with 9 bases spanning the gap. The germline V gene encodes CDR1 DFQATT and CDR2 SNEGSKA (reference sequence). The CDR3 is CSARDLGRAFF. Here the CDR3 DNA reads TGCAGTGCTAGAGACTTGGGGCGAGCTTTCTTT.

The chain employs TRBV2 and TRBJ1-2; 12 bases are shared with TRBD1. CDR3 length: 16 residues. CDR1 is SNHLY, CDR2 FYNNEI, per germline. The ends lost 6 bases at V and 0 bases at J; junction bases unmatched: 5. For the CDR3, the DNA is TGTGCCAGCAGCCGGGACAGGGGGCTCTCTAACTATGGCTACACCTTC. Translating it yields CASSRDRGLSNYGYTF.

The chain joins TRBV19 to TRBJ1-5; D is uncertain. Per germline, CDR1 LNHDA and CDR2 SQIVND (reference sequence). The V gene lost 5 bases and the J gene lost 6 bases, with 17 bases spanning the gap. This CDR3 region has 15 residues. The CDR3: CASSQRSGEGQPQHF. Written as DNA, the CDR3 is TGTGCCAGTAGTCAGAGGTCCGGGGAGGGTCAGCCCCAGCATTTT.

The V call is TRBV6-5, the J call TRBJ1-5; D is undetermined. This CDR3 spans 13 amino acids. The V end was cut by 9 bases, the J end by 5 bases, with 14 bases between. Germline CDR1 MNHEY, CDR2 SVGAGI. CDR3 sequence: CASGEGYHQPQHF. The CDR3 DNA is TGTGCCAGTGGTGAGGGATACCATCAGCCCCAGCATTTT.

The chain combines TRBV4-1 with TRBJ1-4; 7 nucleotides align to TRBD1. The CDR3 is 13 amino acids. Germline CDR1 reads MGHRA; CDR2 reads YSYEKL. V dropped 5 bases and J dropped 4; count of bases not matched to a gene: 1. The CDR3 here is CASSYRGNEKLFF. The CDR3 DNA is TGCGCCAGCAGCTACAGGGGTAATGAAAAACTGTTTTTT.

The chain has TRBV6-5 and TRBJ1-2; D may be TRBD1 (5 bases). CDR3 length: 15 amino acids. Germline V gene sequence: CDR1 MNHEY, CDR2 SVGAGI. V lost 5 bases, J lost 2 bases, and 15 bases lay in between. CDR3 protein: CASSPYRQINYGYTF. CDR3 nucleotides: TGTGCCAGCAGTCCTTACCGACAGATCAACTATGGCTACACCTTC.

Only one count was recorded for this clone. The chain is built from TRBV4-2 and TRBJ2-2; tentatively, D is TRBD2 (5 bases). V gave up 4 bases and J gave up 6 bases, with 18 bases separating them. CDR1 LGHNA and CDR2 YNFKEQ come from the germline V gene. CDR3 length equals 16 residues. The CDR3 coding sequence is TGTGCCAGCAGCCCAAACCGGGTTCGGAGGCCCGGGGAGCTGTTTTTT. Translation: CASSPNRVRRPGELFF.

V gene TRBV5-5 combines with J gene TRBJ1-1; 7 bases are a match to TRBD1. The CDR3 is 16 residues long. Trimming cost V 4 bases and J 0 bases; bases outside gene matches: 9. Germline V gene lookup returns CDR1 SGHKS and CDR2 YYEKEE (reference sequence). The CDR3 DNA follows: TGTGCCAGCAGCCTTACACCGGGACAGCTGAACACTGAAGCTTTCTTT. It encodes CASSLTPGQLNTEAFF.

This clone was counted between two and nine times. The chain carries TRBV6-5 and TRBJ2-1; perhaps TRBD2 as D (5 bases). CDR3 length: 14 amino acids. The germline V and J ends were trimmed by 8 bases and 0 bases, with 11 bases remaining between them. Germline CDR1 reads MNHEY; CDR2 reads SVGAGI. The CDR3 coding sequence is TGTGCCAGCTTACCTGGGAGCTCCTACAATGAGCAGTTCTTC. Its protein product is CASLPGSSYNEQFF.

The chain is built from TRBV27 and TRBJ2-2, with D maybe TRBD1 (6 bases). The CDR3 is 15 amino acids. Germline CDR1 is MNHEY and CDR2 is SMNVEV (reference sequence). Trimming removed 2 bases from V and 5 bases from J, with 12 bases in between. The CDR3 sequence is CASSLTWTVTGELFF. The CDR3 region has the DNA TGTGCCAGCAGTTTAACCTGGACAGTGACCGGGGAGCTGTTTTTT.

As DNA, the CDR3 is TGTGCCAGCAGCCCGGACAGGACCAATCAGCCCCAGCATTTT. This translates into CASSPDRTNQPQHF. The V call is TRBV6-6, the J call TRBJ1-5; 7 positions match TRBD1. From germline, CDR1 is MNHNY and CDR2 SVGAGI (reference sequence). The trim removed 6 bases at V and 3 bases at J, leaving 5 bases unmatched. The CDR3 is 14 residues long.

The CDR3 spells CASSIGNSTNYGYTF. In DNA form, the CDR3 reads TGTGCCAGTAGTATAGGTAACAGTACTAACTATGGCTACACCTTC. J is TRBJ1-2 and V is TRBV19; D is undetermined. V shed 1 base and J shed 0 bases, with 9 bases lying between them. Germline V gene sequence: CDR1 LNHDA, CDR2 SQIVND (reference sequence). The CDR3 is 15 residues long.

The chain couples TRBV18 to TRBJ1-6; D might be TRBD1 (6 bases). Trimming removed 2 bases from V and 7 bases from J, with 15 bases in between. The CDR3 totals 16 residues. The germline V gene encodes CDR1 KGHSH and CDR2 LQKENI. This CDR3 reads CASSPGTPTRNSPLHF. In DNA, the CDR3 is TGTGCCAGCTCACCAGGGACACCAACCCGAAATTCACCCCTCCACTTT.

This sequence joins TRBV10-3 and TRBJ2-7, with 11 bases matching TRBD1. The V gene's germline CDR1 is ENHRY and CDR2 SYGVKD. The CDR3 extends over 15 amino acids. Unmatched junction bases numbered 11, after V lost 6 bases and J lost 7 bases. As DNA, the CDR3 is TGTGCCATCAGAGGACAGGGGGCAATATCGGGAGAGCAGTACTTC. Its translation is CAIRGQGAISGEQYF.

Notes on this clone: Other DNA sequences in this specimen translate into the identical CDR3. The J gene is TRBJ1-1, the V gene TRBV30; D perhaps matches TRBD1 (6 bases). The V gene lost 0 bases and the J gene lost 4 bases, with 12 bases spanning the gap. The CDR3 sequence is 14 residues long. The V gene's germline CDR1 is GTSNPN and CDR2 SVGIG (reference sequence). The CDR3 DNA follows: TGTGCCTGGAGTGTACCTATCAGGGGCACTGAAGCTTTCTTT. It is translated as CAWSVPIRGTEAFF.

The CDR3 sequence is CASSQGGWGRTVYGYTF. CDR3 in DNA: TGTGCCAGCAGCCAAGGCGGATGGGGCAGAACCGTCTATGGCTACACCTTC. The genes are TRBV3-1 (or the pseudogene TRBV3-2) and TRBJ1-2, with D possibly matching TRBD1 (5 bases). Germline CDR1 and CDR2: LGHDT and YNNKEL (reference sequence). This CDR3 is built from 17 residues. V shed 1 base and J shed 4 bases, with 19 bases lying between them.

This sequence joins TRBV6-5 and TRBJ1-4; no reliable D call. The CDR3 has 15 amino acids. Trimming cost V 0 bases and J 0 bases, with 5 bases left between them. Germline V gene lookup returns CDR1 MNHEY and CDR2 SVGAGI. This chain's CDR3 is CASSYSAATNEKLFF. CDR3 sequence (DNA): TGTGCCAGCAGTTACTCGGCTGCAACTAATGAAAAACTGTTTTTT.

This chain connects TRBV9 to TRBJ1-4, with D perhaps matching TRBD1 (5 bases). V shed 2 bases and J shed 1 base, with 15 bases lying between them. Per the germline V gene, CDR1 is SGDLS and CDR2 is YYNGEE. The CDR3 is 17 residues long. CDR3 nucleotides: TGTGCCAGCAGCGTCGGGGGGACGGGAGGAACTAATGAAAAACTGTTTTTT. Amino acids: CASSVGGTGGTNEKLFF.